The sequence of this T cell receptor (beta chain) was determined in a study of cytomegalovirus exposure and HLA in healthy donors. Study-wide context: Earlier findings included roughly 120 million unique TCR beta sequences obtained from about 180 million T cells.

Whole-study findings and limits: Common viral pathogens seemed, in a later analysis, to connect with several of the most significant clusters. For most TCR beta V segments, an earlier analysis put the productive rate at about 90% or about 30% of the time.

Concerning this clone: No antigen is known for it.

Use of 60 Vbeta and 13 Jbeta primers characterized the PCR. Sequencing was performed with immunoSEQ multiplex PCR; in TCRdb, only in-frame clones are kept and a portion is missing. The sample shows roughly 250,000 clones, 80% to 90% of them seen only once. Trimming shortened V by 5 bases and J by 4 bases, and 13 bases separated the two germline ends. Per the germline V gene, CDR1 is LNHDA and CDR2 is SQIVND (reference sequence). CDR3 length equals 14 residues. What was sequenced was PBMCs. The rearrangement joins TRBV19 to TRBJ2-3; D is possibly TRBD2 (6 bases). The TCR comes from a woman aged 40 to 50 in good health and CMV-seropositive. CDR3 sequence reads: CASSLGGIADTQYF. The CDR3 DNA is TGTGCCAGTAGTCTCGGGGGTATCGCAGATACGCAGTATTTT.